This T cell receptor beta chain was documented in a study of control samples from healthy donors and cancer patients. Libraries were prepared by immunoSEQ multiplex PCR; TCRdb keeps only in-frame clonotypes and omits some of them. There are about 150,000 clones in the sample; about 91% occur only once, and around 2% lies in the top ten. CDR1 is MNHEY and CDR2 is SVGAGI in the germline V gene. The CDR3 consists of 16 residues. Germline trimming cut 4 bases from V and 5 bases from J; bases unmatched to any gene: 9. J is TRBJ2-5 and V is TRBV6-5; 11 bases fit TRBD2. What was sequenced was blood. This receptor was obtained from a woman in her thirties or forties in good health. CDR3 sequence reads: CASSFNSGGALETQYF. As DNA, the CDR3 is TGTGCCAGCAGTTTCAATAGCGGGGGGGCCCTCGAGACCCAGTACTTC.